These T cell receptor beta chains were read from a single sample in a study of B cell selection in AIRE deficiency. Sequencing used immunoSEQ multiplex PCR; TCRdb keeps in-frame clones, though not all of them. The sample has about 22,000 clones, about 95% seen once. Sample: CD4+CD127+ conventional T cells sorted from PBMCs. These receptors were collected from a human donor in good health. Both conserved end residues are part of each CDR3. The D gene is left open where the match is weak. Clone sizes are given selectively: once, few, many, or a class where the clone is expanded.

d_call	clone_size	v_call	j_call	cdr3_aa	cdr3_nt
TRBD2	.	TRBV7-3	TRBJ2-5	CASSPGGFQETQYF	TGTGCCAGCAGCCCGGGGGGATTCCAAGAGACCCAGTACTTC
.	once	TRBV19	TRBJ1-1	CASSIDRGFGTEAFF	TGTGCCAGTAGTATAGATAGGGGTTTTGGCACTGAAGCTTTCTTT
.	.	TRBV4-1	TRBJ1-1	CASSQGEGGMNTEAFF	TGCGCCAGCAGCCAAGGGGAGGGAGGGATGAACACTGAAGCTTTCTTT
TRBD2	.	TRBV18	TRBJ2-5	CASSPIAGALYLQETQYF	TGTGCCAGCTCACCTATAGCGGGGGCCCTATACCTCCAAGAGACCCAGTACTTC
.	.	TRBV7-9	TRBJ1-1	CASSLREPSNTEAFF	TGTGCCAGCAGCTTAAGAGAACCCTCAAACACTGAAGCTTTCTTT
TRBD1	.	TRBV6-6	TRBJ2-7	CASSWTGAGGTYEQYF	TGTGCCAGCAGTTGGACAGGGGCCGGAGGGACCTACGAGCAGTACTTC
.	.	TRBV2	TRBJ1-2	CASSEQGHVYGYTF	TGTGCCAGCAGTGAACAGGGCCACGTCTATGGCTACACCTTC
TRBD1	.	TRBV11-2	TRBJ2-7	CASSLNPGQASYEQYF	TGTGCCAGCAGCTTAAACCCGGGACAGGCCTCCTACGAGCAGTACTTC
.	.	TRBV10-3	TRBJ2-5	CAIRENSQETQYF	TGTGCCATCAGGGAAAACAGTCAAGAGACCCAGTACTTC
TRBD1	.	TRBV7-9	TRBJ1-5	CASSLAGQGGQPQHF	TGTGCCAGCAGCTTAGCGGGACAGGGCGGTCAGCCCCAGCATTTT
.	.	TRBV6-1	TRBJ1-6	CASIKRALGSPLHF	TGTGCCAGTATAAAACGGGCCCTGGGTTCACCCCTCCACTTT
TRBD2	.	TRBV5-8	TRBJ2-6	CASSLVIAGASGANVLTF	TGTGCCAGCAGCTTGGTGATAGCGGGAGCCTCTGGGGCCAACGTCCTGACTTTC
TRBD1	.	TRBV5-8	TRBJ2-1	CASSLRGQGAGEQFF	TGTGCCAGCAGCTTAAGGGGCCAGGGGGCCGGTGAGCAGTTCTTC
TRBD1	.	TRBV6-1	TRBJ1-4	CASSEPGQGKLFF	TGTGCCAGCAGTGAGCCGGGACAGGGGAAACTGTTTTTT
.	.	TRBV7-9	TRBJ2-5	CASSSRLSGETQYF	TGTGCCAGCAGCTCGAGACTGTCAGGGGAGACCCAGTACTTC
.	.	TRBV27	TRBJ2-3	CASTNAFFRGIDTQYF	TGTGCCAGCACTAACGCCTTTTTCCGGGGGATTGATACGCAGTATTTT
.	.	TRBV27	TRBJ2-3	CASSLSFPGGTDTQYF	TGTGCCAGCAGTTTATCGTTTCCGGGGGGCACAGATACGCAGTATTTT
.	.	TRBV19	TRBJ1-5	CASSIGGQPQHF	TGTGCCAGTAGTATAGGGGGGCAGCCCCAGCATTTT
.	.	TRBV11-2	TRBJ1-2	CASSLGQDYGYTF	TGTGCCAGCAGCTTGGGCCAGGACTATGGCTACACCTTC
.	.	TRBV18	TRBJ1-1	CASSPPGYDTEAFF	TGTGCCAGCTCTCCCCCGGGGTACGACACTGAAGCTTTCTTT
.	.	TRBV19	TRBJ2-2	CASSSGRGSNTGELFF	TGTGCCAGTAGTTCCGGGCGGGGCTCGAACACCGGGGAGCTGTTTTTT
.	.	TRBV21-1	TRBJ2-5	CASSKARGGAETQYF	TGTGCCAGCAGCAAAGCGAGGGGCGGGGCCGAGACCCAGTACTTC
.	.	TRBV2	TRBJ1-5	CASRVEVGRNQPQHF	TGTGCCAGCAGGGTGGAAGTCGGCCGGAATCAGCCCCAGCATTTT
TRBD2	.	TRBV6-5	TRBJ2-5	CASSRGSGGETQYF	TGTGCCAGCAGTCGGGGATCGGGGGGGGAGACCCAGTACTTC
TRBD1	.	TRBV18	TRBJ2-7	CASSPSGGSNYEQYF	TGTGCCAGCTCACCTTCAGGGGGCTCCAACTACGAGCAGTACTTC
TRBD1	.	TRBV11-2	TRBJ1-4	CASSLPGQKNEKLFF	TGTGCCAGCAGCTTACCGGGACAGAAAAATGAAAAACTGTTTTTT
TRBD1	.	TRBV6-1	TRBJ2-1	CASSRDRGQNEQFF	TGTGCCAGCTCCCGGGACAGGGGTCAAAATGAGCAGTTCTTC
.	.	TRBV28	TRBJ2-2	CASSPVLDTGELFF	TGTGCCAGCAGTCCCGTCCTAGATACCGGGGAGCTGTTTTTT